Here is one T cell receptor beta chain with its context. There is no known antigen for this receptor. No clone much larger than this one lies a single base away; base qualities are absent. The immunoSEQ Assay, a bias-controlled multiplex PCR, was used to amplify TCRbeta CDR3 regions from genomic DNA. Under the source paper's analysis protocol: Within the assay, amplification of reference gene primers was used to estimate how many nucleated cells each sample contained. To quantify the absolute abundance of each unique TCRbeta CDR3 rearrangement, sequence reads were collapsed and filtered. Productive Simpson clonality was computed per sample as the square root of Simpson's diversity index over productive rearrangements. As stored in TCRdb, this immuneACCESS dataset retains in-frame rearrangements with V and J assigned. A fraction of the clones does not appear; measured against another copy, unresolved V genes explain less than half of the discrepancy, and the remainder lacks a known reason. Clonal size and the V and J genes are those of that table, whereas D and trimming came from the DNA. The sample records under 300,000 clones, less than 90% of which are singletons. Clones ranked in the top ten supply 5.5% to 8% of the sample.

The collaborating institutions used their own protocols to collect whole blood in K2EDTA tubes. Collaborator samples were shipped for TCRbeta analysis as frozen whole blood, isolated PBMCs, or DNA extracted from either sample type. This entry comes from a study of blood T cell repertoires in COVID-19 (dated by TCRdb to the early 2020s). About the investigation overall: Samples from collaborators originated in the United States, Italy and Spain and spanned both the acute and convalescent phases of COVID-19. A freely available public database, intended as a resource for researchers studying the immune response to SARS-CoV-2, is where the repertoires were released. Samples were obtained from the ongoing ImmuneRACE study (first 160 participants) and from roughly 1,300 subjects provided by 6 global collaborators. Where available, HLA class I and class II types were obtained from metadata supplied by the sample provider rather than from assay-based typing. Subjects who had been exposed to COVID-19, were actively infected with it, or had recovered from it provided the deeply sampled blood TCRbeta repertoires that made up the dataset. The prospective study material was composed of cDNA or gDNA derived from T cells, B-cell-depleted T cells, or PBMCs. The sample metadata nearly always contained a de-identified subject ID, COVID-19 status, age in years and sex. Broader findings and caveats from the paper: How much clinical and demographic metadata was included differed by source and by participant, and the metadata was provided uncurated.

The junction carries 16 bases between V and J, which are trimmed by 5 bases and 5 bases respectively. CDR1 is given as MNHEY and CDR2 as SMNVEV, both from the germline V gene (reference sequence). From cysteine to phenylalanine, the CDR3 is 16 amino acids long. The sequence is cut down to CDR3 DNA, 48 bases in frame from base 1. Source material: peripheral blood. The sequence links TRBV27 to TRBJ1-6; the D segment could be TRBD1, given 6 matching bases. This TCR came from a man aged 60-69 years with acute or convalescent COVID-19. The CDR3: CASSGLWTDHNSPLHF. The nucleotides read TGTGCCAGCAGTGGGCTATGGACAGACCATAATTCACCCCTCCACTTT.